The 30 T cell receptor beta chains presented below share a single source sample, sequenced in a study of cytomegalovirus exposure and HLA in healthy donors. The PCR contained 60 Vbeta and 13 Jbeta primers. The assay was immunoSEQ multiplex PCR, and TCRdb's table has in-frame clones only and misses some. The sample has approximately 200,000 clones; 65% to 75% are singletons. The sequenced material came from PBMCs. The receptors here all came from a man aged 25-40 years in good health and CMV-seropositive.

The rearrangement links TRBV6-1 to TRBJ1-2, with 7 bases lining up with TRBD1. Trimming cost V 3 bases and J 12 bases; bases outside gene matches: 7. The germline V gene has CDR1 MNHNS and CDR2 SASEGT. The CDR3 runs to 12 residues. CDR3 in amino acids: CASSDQDRQHTF. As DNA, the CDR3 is TGTGCCAGCAGTGACCAGGACAGGCAGCACACCTTC.

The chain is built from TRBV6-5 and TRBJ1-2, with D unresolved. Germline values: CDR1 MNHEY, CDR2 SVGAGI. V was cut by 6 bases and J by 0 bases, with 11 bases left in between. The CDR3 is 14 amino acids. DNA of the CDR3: TGTGCCAGCAGCCCGAGTCAAACTAACTATGGCTACACCTTC. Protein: CASSPSQTNYGYTF.

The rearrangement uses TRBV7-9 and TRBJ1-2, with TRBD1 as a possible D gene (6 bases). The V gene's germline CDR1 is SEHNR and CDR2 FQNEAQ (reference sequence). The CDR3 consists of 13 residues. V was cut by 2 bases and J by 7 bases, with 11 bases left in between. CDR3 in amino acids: CASSLSETGGYTF. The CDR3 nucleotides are TGTGCCAGCAGCTTATCCGAGACAGGTGGCTACACCTTC.

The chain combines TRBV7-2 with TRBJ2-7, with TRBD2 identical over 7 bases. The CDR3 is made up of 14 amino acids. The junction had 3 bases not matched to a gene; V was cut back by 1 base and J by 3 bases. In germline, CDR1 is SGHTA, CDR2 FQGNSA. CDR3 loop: CASSLGGGFYEQYF. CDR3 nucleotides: TGTGCCAGCAGCTTAGGGGGAGGGTTCTACGAGCAGTACTTC.

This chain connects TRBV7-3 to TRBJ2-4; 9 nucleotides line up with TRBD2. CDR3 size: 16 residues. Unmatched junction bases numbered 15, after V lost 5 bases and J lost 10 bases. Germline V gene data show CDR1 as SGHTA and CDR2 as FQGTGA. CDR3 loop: CASSQGGMRGGIIQYF. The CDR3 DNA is TGTGCCAGCAGCCAGGGAGGGATGCGGGGGGGGATTATTCAGTACTTC.

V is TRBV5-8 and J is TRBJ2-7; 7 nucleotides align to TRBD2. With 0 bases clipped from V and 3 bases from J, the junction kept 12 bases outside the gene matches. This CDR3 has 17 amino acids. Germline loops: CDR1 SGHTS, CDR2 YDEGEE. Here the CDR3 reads CASSLVGLAEIFYEQYF. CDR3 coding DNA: TGTGCCAGCAGCTTGGTGGGGCTAGCGGAGATCTTCTACGAGCAGTACTTC. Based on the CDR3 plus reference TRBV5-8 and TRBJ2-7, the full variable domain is EAGVTQSPTHLIKTRGQQATLRCSPISGHTSVYWYQQALGLGLQFLLWYDEGEERNRGNFPPRFSGRQFPNYSSELNVNALELEDSALYLCASSLVGLAEIFYEQYFGPGTRLTVT.

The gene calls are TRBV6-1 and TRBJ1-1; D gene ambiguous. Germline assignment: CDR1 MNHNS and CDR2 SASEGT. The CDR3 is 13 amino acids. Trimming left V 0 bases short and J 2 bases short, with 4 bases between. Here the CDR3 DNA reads TGTGCCAGCAGTGAAGCCGGTAACACTGAAGCTTTCTTT. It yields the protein CASSEAGNTEAFF.

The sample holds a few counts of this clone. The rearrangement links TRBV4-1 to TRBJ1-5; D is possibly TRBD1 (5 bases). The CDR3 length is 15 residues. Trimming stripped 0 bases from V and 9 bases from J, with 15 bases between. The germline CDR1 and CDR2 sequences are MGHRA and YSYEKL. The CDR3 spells CASSQDQDTRRPQHF. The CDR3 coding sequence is TGCGCCAGCAGCCAAGATCAGGACACCCGGCGGCCCCAGCATTTT.

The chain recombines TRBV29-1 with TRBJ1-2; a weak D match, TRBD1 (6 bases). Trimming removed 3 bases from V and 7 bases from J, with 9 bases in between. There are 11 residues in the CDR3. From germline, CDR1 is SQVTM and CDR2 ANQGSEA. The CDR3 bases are TGCAGCGTTGACCACAGGGTTGGCTACACCTTC. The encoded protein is CSVDHRVGYTF.

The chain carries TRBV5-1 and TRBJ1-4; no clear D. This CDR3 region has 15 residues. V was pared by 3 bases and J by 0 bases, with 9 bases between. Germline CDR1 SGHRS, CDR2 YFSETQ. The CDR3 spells CASSWTRSTNEKLFF. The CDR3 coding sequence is TGCGCCAGCAGCTGGACTAGGTCAACTAATGAAAAACTGTTTTTT.

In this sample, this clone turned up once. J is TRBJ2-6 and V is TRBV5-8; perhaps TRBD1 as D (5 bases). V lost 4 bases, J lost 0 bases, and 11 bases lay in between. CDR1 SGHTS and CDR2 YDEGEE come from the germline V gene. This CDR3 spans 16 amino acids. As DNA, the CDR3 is TGTGCCAGCAGCCCGAGACAGCTCTCTGGGGCCAACGTCCTGACTTTC. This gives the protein CASSPRQLSGANVLTF. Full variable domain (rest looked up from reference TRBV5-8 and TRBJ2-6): EAGVTQSPTHLIKTRGQQATLRCSPISGHTSVYWYQQALGLGLQFLLWYDEGEERNRGNFPPRFSGRQFPNYSSELNVNALELEDSALYLCASSPRQLSGANVLTFGAGSRLTVL.

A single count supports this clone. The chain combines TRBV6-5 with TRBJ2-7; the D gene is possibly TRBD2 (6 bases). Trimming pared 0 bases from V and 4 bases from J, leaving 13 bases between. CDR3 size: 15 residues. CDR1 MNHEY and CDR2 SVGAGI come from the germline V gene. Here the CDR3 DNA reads TGTGCCAGCAGTTACTCGTCGGGAGATTTGTACGAGCAGTACTTC. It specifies CASSYSSGDLYEQYF.

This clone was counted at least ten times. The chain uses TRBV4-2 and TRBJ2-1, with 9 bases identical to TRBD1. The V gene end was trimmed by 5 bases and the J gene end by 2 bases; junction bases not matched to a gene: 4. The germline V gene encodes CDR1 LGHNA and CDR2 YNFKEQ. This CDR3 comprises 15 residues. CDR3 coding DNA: TGTGCCAGCAGCTTGGGGGACAGGGCCTACAATGAGCAGTTCTTC. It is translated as CASSLGDRAYNEQFF.

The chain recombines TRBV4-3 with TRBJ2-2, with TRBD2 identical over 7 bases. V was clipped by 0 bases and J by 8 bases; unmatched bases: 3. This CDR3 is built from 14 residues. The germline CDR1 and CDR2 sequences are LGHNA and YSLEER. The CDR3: CASSQDGGEGELFF. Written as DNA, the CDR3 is TGCGCCAGCAGCCAAGATGGGGGGGAAGGGGAGCTGTTTTTT.

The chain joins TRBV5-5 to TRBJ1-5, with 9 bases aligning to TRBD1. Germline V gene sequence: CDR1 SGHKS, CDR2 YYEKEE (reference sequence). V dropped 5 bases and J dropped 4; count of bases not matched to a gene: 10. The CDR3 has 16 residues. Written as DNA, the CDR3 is TGTGCCAGCAGTCCGTTCGGGACAGGGCTGAATCAGCCCCAGCATTTT. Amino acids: CASSPFGTGLNQPQHF.

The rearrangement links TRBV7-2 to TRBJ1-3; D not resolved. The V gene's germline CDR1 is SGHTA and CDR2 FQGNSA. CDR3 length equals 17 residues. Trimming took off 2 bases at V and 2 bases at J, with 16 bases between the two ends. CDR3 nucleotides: TGTGCCAGCAGCTTACTCAGTGGAGCGAACCCTGGAAACACCATATATTTT. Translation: CASSLLSGANPGNTIYF.

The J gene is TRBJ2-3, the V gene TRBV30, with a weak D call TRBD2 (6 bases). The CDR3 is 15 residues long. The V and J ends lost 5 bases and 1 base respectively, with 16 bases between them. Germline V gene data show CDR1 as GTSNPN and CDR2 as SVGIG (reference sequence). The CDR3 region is CAWAGWRGRTDTQYF. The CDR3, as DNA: TGTGCCTGGGCGGGATGGCGGGGACGCACAGATACGCAGTATTTT.

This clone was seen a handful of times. As DNA, the CDR3 is TGCAGCGTCCGTAATGGAAACACCATATATTTT. It is translated as CSVRNGNTIYF. The chain joins TRBV29-1 to TRBJ1-3; D is undetermined. V was cut by 6 bases and J by 3 bases, with 6 bases left in between. Germline V gives CDR1 SQVTM, CDR2 ANQGSEA. The CDR3 extends over 11 amino acids.

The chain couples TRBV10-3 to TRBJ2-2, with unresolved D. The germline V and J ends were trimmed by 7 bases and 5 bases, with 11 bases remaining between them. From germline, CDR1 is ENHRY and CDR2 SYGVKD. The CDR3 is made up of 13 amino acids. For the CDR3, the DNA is TGTGCCATCAACCCCCAACAGACCGGGGAGCTGTTTTTT. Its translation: CAINPQQTGELFF.

The DNA for the CDR3 is TGCGCCAGCAGAGAGCGGGAGGGCCAAGAGACCCAGTACTTC. Translating it yields CASREREGQETQYF. The rearrangement links TRBV5-1 to TRBJ2-5, with 10 bases matching TRBD2. Losses at the gene ends were 5 bases for V and 1 base for J; bases not matched to a gene: 2. This CDR3 has 14 amino acids. Germline V gene data show CDR1 as SGHRS and CDR2 as YFSETQ.

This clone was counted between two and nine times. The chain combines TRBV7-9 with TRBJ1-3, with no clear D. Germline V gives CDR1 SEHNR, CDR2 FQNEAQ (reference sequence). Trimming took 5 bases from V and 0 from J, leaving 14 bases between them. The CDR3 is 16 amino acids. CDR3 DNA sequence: TGTGCCAGCAGCCCTATCGTAAGATACTCTGGAAACACCATATATTTT. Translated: CASSPIVRYSGNTIYF.

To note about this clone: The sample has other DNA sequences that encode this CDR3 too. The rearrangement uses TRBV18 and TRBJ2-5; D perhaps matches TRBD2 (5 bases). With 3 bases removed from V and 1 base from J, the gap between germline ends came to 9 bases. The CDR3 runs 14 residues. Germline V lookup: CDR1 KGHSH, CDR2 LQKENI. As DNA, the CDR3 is TGTGCCAGCTCACCGACGGCGGGCCAAGAGACCCAGTACTTC. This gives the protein CASSPTAGQETQYF.

CDR3 nucleotides: TGTGCCAGCAGTCGTGGGTCGGGAGTGAGTACAGATACGCAGTATTTT. This encodes CASSRGSGVSTDTQYF. The chain recombines TRBV16 with TRBJ2-3, with a possible D match to TRBD2 (6 bases). The length of the CDR3 is 16 residues. Germline V gene lookup returns CDR1 KGHSY and CDR2 FQNENV. V lost 6 bases to trimming and J lost 3 bases, with 19 bases between them.

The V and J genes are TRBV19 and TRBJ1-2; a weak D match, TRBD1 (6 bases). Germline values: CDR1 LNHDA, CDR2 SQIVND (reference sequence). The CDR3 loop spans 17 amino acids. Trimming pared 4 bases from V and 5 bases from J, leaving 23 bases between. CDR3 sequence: CASSNKRQAVSRYGYTF. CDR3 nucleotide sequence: TGTGCCAGTAGTAATAAACGACAGGCCGTTTCAAGGTATGGCTACACCTTC.

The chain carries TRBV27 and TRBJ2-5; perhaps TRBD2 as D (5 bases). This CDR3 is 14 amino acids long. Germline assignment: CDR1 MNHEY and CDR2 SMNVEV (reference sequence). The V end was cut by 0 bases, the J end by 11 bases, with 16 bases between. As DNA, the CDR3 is TGTGCCAGCAGTTTATCGGGCCGCCTAAGGGAGCAGTACTTC. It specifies CASSLSGRLREQYF.

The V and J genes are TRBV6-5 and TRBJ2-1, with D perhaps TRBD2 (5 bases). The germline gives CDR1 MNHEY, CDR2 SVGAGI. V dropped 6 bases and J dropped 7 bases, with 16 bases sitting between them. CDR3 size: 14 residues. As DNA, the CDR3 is TGTGCCAGCAGCCGACCCGGCGGACTGAATGAGCAGTTCTTC. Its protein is CASSRPGGLNEQFF.

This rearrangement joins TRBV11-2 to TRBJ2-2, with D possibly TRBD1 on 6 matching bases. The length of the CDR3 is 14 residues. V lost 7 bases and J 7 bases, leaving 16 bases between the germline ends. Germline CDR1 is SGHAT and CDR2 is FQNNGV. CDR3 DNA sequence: TGTGCCAGCACCCCCGGGACACGGTTCGGGGAGCTGTTTTTT. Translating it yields CASTPGTRFGELFF.

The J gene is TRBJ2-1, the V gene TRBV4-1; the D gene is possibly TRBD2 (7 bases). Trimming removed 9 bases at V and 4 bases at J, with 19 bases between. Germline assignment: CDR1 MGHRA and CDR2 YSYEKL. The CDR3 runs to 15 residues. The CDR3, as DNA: TGCGCCAGTAAGCCGGGGGCTAGCGGTTACAATGAGCAGTTCTTC. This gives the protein CASKPGASGYNEQFF.

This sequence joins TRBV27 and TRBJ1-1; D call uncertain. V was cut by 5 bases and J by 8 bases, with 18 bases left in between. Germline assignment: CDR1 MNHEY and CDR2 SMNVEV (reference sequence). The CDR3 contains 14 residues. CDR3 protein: CASSPLELASEAFF. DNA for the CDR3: TGTGCCAGCAGTCCTCTTGAATTGGCTTCGGAAGCTTTCTTT.

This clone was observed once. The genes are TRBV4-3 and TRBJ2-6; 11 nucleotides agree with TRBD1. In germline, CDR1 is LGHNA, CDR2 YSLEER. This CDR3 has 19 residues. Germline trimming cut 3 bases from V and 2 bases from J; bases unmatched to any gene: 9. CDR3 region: CASSHEPPGQGAGANVLTF. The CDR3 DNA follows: TGCGCCAGCAGCCACGAACCCCCGGGACAGGGGGCTGGGGCCAACGTCCTGACTTTC.